One and the same sample provided the 2 T cell receptor beta chains below, sequenced in a study of regulatory T cells in long-lasting Graves disease. Both iRepertoire HTBI primers and Arm-PCR of CDR3 regions were used to build the TCR beta libraries. TCRdb reprocessed the multiplex PCR reads with MiXCR, giving one entry per CDR3 protein. This sample has under 300,000 distinct CDR3 sequences, with 20% to 25% found just once. Time point meaning: newly diagnosed GD, antithyroid drugs for less than 3 months. The TCR library was made from RNA extracted from PBMCs. Here the sequenced sample was peripheral blood mononuclear cells (PBMCs), taken at new diagnosis, from a patient treated with antithyroid drugs. All receptors derive from a female donor with Graves disease.

The table lists this clonotype with many counts. The J gene is TRBJ2-7, the V gene TRBV20-1; a possible D gene is TRBD2 (6 bases). Deletions cut 3 bases from V and 3 bases from J, with 12 bases between. Germline CDR1 and CDR2: DFQATT and SNEGSKA (reference sequence). The CDR3 consists of 13 residues. CDR3 nucleotide sequence: TGCAGTGCTAGCCGCGGGATGTTCTACGAGCAGTACTTC. This translates into CSASRGMFYEQYF.

CDR3 DNA: TGTGCCAGCAGCTCATACAGGGGGCGAGTACTCCACGAGCAGTACTTC. This gives the protein CASSSYRGRVLHEQYF. The chain links TRBV11-2 to TRBJ2-7; TRBD1 aligns across 9 bases. Germline values: CDR1 SGHAT, CDR2 FQNNGV. The CDR3 sequence is 16 residues long. J gave up 5 bases and V 4 bases, and 12 bases lay outside the gene matches.